The 20 T cell receptor beta chains below all came from one sample that was sequenced in a study of brain T cells in children with intractable seizures. Data came from immunoSEQ multiplex PCR; TCRdb stores just in-frame clones and leaves some out. The profile shows around 44,000 clones, more than 80% of them singletons. This sample comprised peripheral blood, obtained at surgery. The receptors were sampled from a girl aged 2-10 years with tuberous sclerosis and intractable seizures.

The chain carries TRBV6-5 and TRBJ1-5, with 11 bases lining up with TRBD1. V was pared by 6 bases and J by 6 bases, with 7 bases of the junction left unmatched. Germline values: CDR1 MNHEY, CDR2 SVGAGI. This CDR3 is 15 amino acids long. The CDR3 region is CASRDRGPGGQPQHF. CDR3 DNA sequence: TGTGCCAGCAGGGACAGGGGGCCGGGAGGTCAGCCCCAGCATTTT.

This sequence joins TRBV19 and TRBJ1-5; no definite D call. Trimming stripped 3 bases from V and 0 bases from J, with 9 bases between. Germline V CDR1 and CDR2: LNHDA, SQIVND (reference sequence). The CDR3 spans 15 residues. CDR3 in amino acids: CASSIIEVSNQPQHF. The CDR3 DNA reads as TGTGCCAGTAGTATCATCGAAGTTAGCAATCAGCCCCAGCATTTT.

The chain uses TRBV20-1 and TRBJ2-5; 8 bases match TRBD2. The CDR3 sequence is 11 residues long. Germline-derived CDR1 and CDR2 are DFQATT and SNEGSKA (reference sequence). V shed 6 bases, J shed 5 bases, and the junction held 2 bases outside the gene matches. The CDR3 loop reads CSARLAETQYF. In DNA form, the CDR3 reads TGCAGTGCAAGACTAGCGGAGACCCAGTACTTC.

The chain recombines TRBV7-2 with TRBJ2-3; 7 bases are a match to TRBD2. The J segment lost 5 bases and the V segment lost 0 bases, leaving 5 bases of the junction unmatched. This CDR3 spans 15 amino acids. CDR1 and CDR2 (germline): SGHTA, FQGNSA. The CDR3 nucleotides read TGTGCCAGCAGCTTAGCGAAAGGCGGGGGAGATACGCAGTATTTT. This encodes CASSLAKGGGDTQYF.

V gene TRBV20-1 combines with J gene TRBJ1-2, with D unclear. The length of the CDR3 is 12 residues. CDR1 is DFQATT and CDR2 is SNEGSKA in the germline V gene (reference sequence). Trimming stripped 3 bases from V and 4 bases from J, with 9 bases between. Here the CDR3 DNA reads TGCAGTGCTAGTGGGCAGCTCTATGGCTACACCTTC. It encodes CSASGQLYGYTF.

V usage is TRBV12-3 or TRBV12-4 and J usage is TRBJ1-2; weak D call: TRBD1 (5 bases). This CDR3 is built from 13 residues. V gave up 6 bases and J gave up 8 bases, with 16 bases separating them. CDR3 bases: TGTGCCAGCAGCCTATCTGGACAATCGGGCTACACCTTC. Protein: CASSLSGQSGYTF.

This clone was picked up one time. This rearrangement joins TRBV30 to TRBJ2-2; a possible D gene is TRBD1 (5 bases). Trimming removed 3 bases from V and 0 bases from J, with 17 bases in between. CDR1 is GTSNPN and CDR2 is SVGIG in the germline V gene (reference sequence). The CDR3 runs to 17 residues. As DNA, the CDR3 is TGTGCCTGGAGGGATCAACAGGTGTTACCGAACACCGGGGAGCTGTTTTTT. This codes for CAWRDQQVLPNTGELFF.

V is TRBV4-2 and J is TRBJ1-6; TRBD1 matches 7 bases. Germline lookup yields CDR1 LGHNA and CDR2 YNFKEQ. V trimming: 2 bases; J trimming: 5 bases; junction bases outside the gene matches: 9. The CDR3 extends over 17 amino acids. This chain's CDR3 is CASSQLGTETHNSPLHF. The CDR3 DNA sequence: TGTGCCAGCAGCCAACTGGGGACAGAGACTCATAATTCACCCCTCCACTTT.

The rearrangement uses TRBV7-2 and TRBJ2-3; D possibly corresponds to TRBD2 (6 bases). CDR1 is SGHTA and CDR2 is FQGNSA in the germline V gene. The CDR3 covers 14 residues. V lost 3 bases to trimming and J lost 7 bases, with 14 bases between them. CDR3 amino acids: CASSLEGPIYTQYF. The CDR3 nucleotides are TGTGCCAGCAGCTTGGAGGGCCCCATTTATACGCAGTATTTT.

The rearrangement joins TRBV19 to TRBJ2-2; TRBD2 matches at 8 bases. J gave up 0 bases and V 0 bases, and 3 bases lay outside the gene matches. CDR1 and CDR2 (germline): LNHDA, SQIVND (reference sequence). CDR3 size: 17 residues. The CDR3 protein is CASSIDRGLANTGELFF. For the CDR3, the DNA is TGTGCCAGTAGTATAGACAGGGGACTAGCGAACACCGGGGAGCTGTTTTTT.

V is TRBV6-4 and J is TRBJ2-3, with TRBD2 as a possible D gene (5 bases). Germline assignment: CDR1 MRHNA and CDR2 SNTAGT. The length of the CDR3 is 15 residues. V lost 6 bases to trimming and J lost 3 bases, with 16 bases between them. CDR3 region: CASSPVRGGTDTQYF. The DNA of the CDR3 is TGTGCCAGCAGCCCCGTTCGGGGTGGGACAGATACGCAGTATTTT.

The chain couples TRBV11-1 to TRBJ2-5; D unclear. Per the germline V gene, CDR1 is SGHAT and CDR2 is FQDESV (reference sequence). The V gene lost 4 bases and the J gene lost 5 bases, with 8 bases spanning the gap. This CDR3 has 12 amino acids. The CDR3 spells CASSSKGETQYF. The CDR3, as DNA: TGTGCCAGCAGCTCAAAAGGGGAGACCCAGTACTTC. The whole variable domain, filled in from reference TRBV11-1 and TRBJ2-5, reads EAEVAQSPRYKITEKSQAVAFWCDPISGHATLYWYRQILGQGPELLVQFQDESVVDDSQLPKDRFSAERLKGVDSTLKIQPAELGDSAMYLCASSSKGETQYFGPGTRLLVL.

The rearrangement joins TRBV7-3 to TRBJ1-2; D perhaps matches TRBD1 (5 bases). Germline lookup yields CDR1 SGHTA and CDR2 FQGTGA. The CDR3 runs to 13 residues. Trimming removed 7 bases from V and 4 bases from J, with 13 bases in between. Written as DNA, the CDR3 is TGTGCCAGCACCCTGGGGCGTATCTATGGCTACACCTTC. Residues: CASTLGRIYGYTF.

This clone was seen a single time. The V gene is TRBV7-3, the J gene TRBJ2-3; D gene ambiguous. Trimming removed 0 bases at V and 0 bases at J, with 7 bases between. Germline assignment: CDR1 SGHTA and CDR2 FQGTGA. The CDR3 consists of 15 residues. The DNA for the CDR3 is TGTGCCAGCAGCTTAACGGCTGCTAGCACAGATACGCAGTATTTT. As protein: CASSLTAASTDTQYF.

J is TRBJ2-5 and V is TRBV5-1; 13 positions agree with TRBD2. The CDR3 covers 16 residues. Germline values: CDR1 SGHRS, CDR2 YFSETQ. The J segment lost 1 base and the V segment lost 3 bases, leaving 3 bases of the junction unmatched. The CDR3 DNA sequence: TGCGCCAGCAGCTGGGGGACTAGCGGGGCCCAAGAGACCCAGTACTTC. It is translated as CASSWGTSGAQETQYF.

This clone was recorded only once. CDR3 region: CASSLDPGTETQYF. CDR3 nucleotides: TGCGCCAGCAGCTTGGATCCGGGGACGGAGACCCAGTACTTC. The chain uses TRBV5-1 and TRBJ2-5; D possibly matches TRBD1 or TRBD2 (5 bases each). V was trimmed by 0 bases and J by 5 bases, leaving 11 bases between them. Germline CDR1 SGHRS, CDR2 YFSETQ. This CDR3 is built from 14 residues.

This clone was counted only a few times. The chain has TRBV25-1 and TRBJ1-5; D is undetermined. CDR1 is MGHDK, CDR2 SYGVNS, per germline. This CDR3 is built from 13 residues. V was trimmed by 3 bases and J by 2 bases, leaving 5 bases between them. The CDR3 loop is CASSDTGNQPQHF. CDR3 nucleotides: TGTGCCAGCAGTGACACCGGCAATCAGCCCCAGCATTTT. Together with reference TRBV25-1 and TRBJ1-5, the CDR3 gives the full variable domain: EADIYQTPRYLVIGTGKKITLECSQTMGHDKMYWYQQDPGMELHLIHYSYGVNSTEKGDLSSESTVSRIRTEHFPLTLESARPSHTSQYLCASSDTGNQPQHFGDGTRLSIL.

This sequence joins TRBV7-6 and TRBJ1-1; D gene ambiguous. V lost 9 bases, J lost 1 base, and 18 bases lay in between. CDR3 length equals 15 residues. Germline CDR1 SGHVS, CDR2 FNYEAQ. The CDR3 sequence is CARLPLGNRNTEAFF. The CDR3 DNA reads as TGTGCCAGACTGCCCCTAGGCAACAGGAACACTGAAGCTTTCTTT.

The CDR3: CVRSGTVRDRVNTEAFF. The CDR3 nucleotides read TGTGTCAGAAGCGGGACAGTCCGGGACAGGGTGAACACTGAAGCTTTCTTT. The chain joins TRBV7-5 to TRBJ1-1; TRBD1, the table's D call, lacks a check against the DNA. TRBV7-5 corresponds to a pseudogene. This CDR3 has 17 residues.

J is TRBJ1-6 and V is TRBV5-1, with TRBD1 as a possible D gene (6 bases). Germline values: CDR1 SGHRS, CDR2 YFSETQ. V was pared by 1 base and J by 7 bases, with 12 bases between. The CDR3 spans 15 residues. CDR3 loop: CASSLRYRGNSPLHF. DNA for the CDR3: TGCGCCAGCAGCTTGAGGTATAGGGGGAATTCACCCCTCCACTTT.